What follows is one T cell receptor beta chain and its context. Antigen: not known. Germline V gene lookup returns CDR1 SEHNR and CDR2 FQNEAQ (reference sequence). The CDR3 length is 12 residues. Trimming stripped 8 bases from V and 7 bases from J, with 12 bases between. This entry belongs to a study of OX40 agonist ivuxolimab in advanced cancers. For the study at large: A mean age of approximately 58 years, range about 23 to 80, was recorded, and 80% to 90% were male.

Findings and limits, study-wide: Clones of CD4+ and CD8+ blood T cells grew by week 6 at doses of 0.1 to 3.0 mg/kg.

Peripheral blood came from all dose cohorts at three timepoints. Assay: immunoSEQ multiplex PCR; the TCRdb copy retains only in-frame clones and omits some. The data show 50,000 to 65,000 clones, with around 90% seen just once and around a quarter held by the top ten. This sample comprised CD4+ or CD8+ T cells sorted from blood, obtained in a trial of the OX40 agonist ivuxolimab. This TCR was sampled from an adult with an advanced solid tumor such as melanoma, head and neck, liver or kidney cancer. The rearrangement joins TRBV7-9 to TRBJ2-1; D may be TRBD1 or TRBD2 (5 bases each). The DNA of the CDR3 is TGTGCCAGCGTTGGGGGAGAGAATGAGCAGTTCTTC. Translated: CASVGGENEQFF.